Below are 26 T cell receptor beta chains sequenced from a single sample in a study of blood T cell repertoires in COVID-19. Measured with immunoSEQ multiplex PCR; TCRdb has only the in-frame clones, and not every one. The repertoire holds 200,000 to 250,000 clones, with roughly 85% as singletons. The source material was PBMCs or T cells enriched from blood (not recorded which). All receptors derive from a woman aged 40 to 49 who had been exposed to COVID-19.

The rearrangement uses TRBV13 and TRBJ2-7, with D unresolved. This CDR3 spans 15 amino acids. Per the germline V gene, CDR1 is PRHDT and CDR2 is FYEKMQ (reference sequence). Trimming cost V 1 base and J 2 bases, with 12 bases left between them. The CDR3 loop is CASSLVGEAPYEQYF. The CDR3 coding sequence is TGTGCCAGCAGCTTAGTAGGCGAGGCTCCCTACGAGCAGTACTTC. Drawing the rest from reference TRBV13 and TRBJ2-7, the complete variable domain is AAGVIQSPRHLIKEKRETATLKCYPIPRHDTVYWYQQGPGQDPQFLISFYEKMQSDKGSIPDRFSAQQFSDYHSELNMSSLELGDSALYFCASSLVGEAPYEQYFGPGTRLTVT.

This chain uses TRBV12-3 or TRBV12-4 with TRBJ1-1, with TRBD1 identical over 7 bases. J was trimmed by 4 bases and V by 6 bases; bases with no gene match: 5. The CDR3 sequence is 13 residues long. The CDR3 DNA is TGTGCCAGCAGGGCGACAGGGAGCACTGAAGCTTTCTTT. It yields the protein CASRATGSTEAFF.

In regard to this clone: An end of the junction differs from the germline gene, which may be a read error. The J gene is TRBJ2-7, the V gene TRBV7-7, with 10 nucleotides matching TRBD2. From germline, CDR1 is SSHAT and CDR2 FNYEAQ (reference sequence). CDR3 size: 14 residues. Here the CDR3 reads CASSLSLAGDEQYF. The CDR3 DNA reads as TGTGCTAGCAGCTTAAGTCTAGCGGGGGACGAGCAGTACTTC.

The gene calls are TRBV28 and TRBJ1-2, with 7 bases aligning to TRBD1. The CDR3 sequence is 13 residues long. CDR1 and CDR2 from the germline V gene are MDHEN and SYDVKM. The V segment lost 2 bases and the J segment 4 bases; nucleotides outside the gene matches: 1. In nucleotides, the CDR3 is TGTGCCAGCAGTTTAAACAGGGGCTATGGCTACACCTTC. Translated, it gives CASSLNRGYGYTF.

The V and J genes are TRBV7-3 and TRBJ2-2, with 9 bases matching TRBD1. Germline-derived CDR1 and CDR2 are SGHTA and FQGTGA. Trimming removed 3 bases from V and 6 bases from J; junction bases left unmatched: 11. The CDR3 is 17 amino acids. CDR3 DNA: TGTGCCAGCAGCTTTCTCGGGACAGGGTTGTCGGCCGGGGAGCTGTTTTTT. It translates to CASSFLGTGLSAGELFF.

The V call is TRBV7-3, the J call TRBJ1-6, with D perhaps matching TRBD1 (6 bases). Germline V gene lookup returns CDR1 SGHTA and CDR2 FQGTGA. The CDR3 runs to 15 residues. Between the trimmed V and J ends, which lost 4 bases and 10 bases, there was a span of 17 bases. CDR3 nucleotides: TGTGCCAGCAGCTCGGAAGGAAGGGGGAGATCACCCCTCCACTTT. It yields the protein CASSSEGRGRSPLHF.

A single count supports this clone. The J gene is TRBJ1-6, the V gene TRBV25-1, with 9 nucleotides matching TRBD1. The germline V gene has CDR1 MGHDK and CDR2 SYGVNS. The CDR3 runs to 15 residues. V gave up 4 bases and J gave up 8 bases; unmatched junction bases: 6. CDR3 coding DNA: TGTGCCAGCAGTGCCGGGACAGGGCGAGATTCACCCCTCCACTTT. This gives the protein CASSAGTGRDSPLHF.

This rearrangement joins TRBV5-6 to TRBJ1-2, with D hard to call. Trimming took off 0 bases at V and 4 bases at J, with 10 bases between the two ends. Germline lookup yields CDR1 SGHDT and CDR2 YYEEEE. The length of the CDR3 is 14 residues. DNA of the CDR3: TGTGCCAGCAGCTTGGGGCGCCAGGCCTATGGCTACACCTTC. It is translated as CASSLGRQAYGYTF. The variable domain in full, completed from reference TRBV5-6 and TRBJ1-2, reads DAGVTQSPTHLIKTRGQQVTLRCSPKSGHDTVSWYQQALGQGPQFIFQYYEEEERQRGNFPDRFSGHQFPNYSSELNVNALLLGDSALYLCASSLGRQAYGYTFGSGTRLTVV.

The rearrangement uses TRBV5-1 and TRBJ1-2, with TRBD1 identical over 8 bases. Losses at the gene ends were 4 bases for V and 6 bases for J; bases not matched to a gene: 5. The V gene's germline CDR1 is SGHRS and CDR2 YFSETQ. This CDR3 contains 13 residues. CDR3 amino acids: CASSNGQGDGYTF. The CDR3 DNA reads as TGCGCCAGCAGCAACGGACAGGGTGATGGCTACACCTTC.

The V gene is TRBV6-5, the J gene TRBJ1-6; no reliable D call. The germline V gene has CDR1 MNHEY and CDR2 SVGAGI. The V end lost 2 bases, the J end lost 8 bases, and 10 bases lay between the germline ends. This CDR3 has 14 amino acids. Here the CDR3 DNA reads TGTGCCAGCAGTTACGAGGGTGAGCATTCACCCCTCCACTTT. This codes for CASSYEGEHSPLHF.

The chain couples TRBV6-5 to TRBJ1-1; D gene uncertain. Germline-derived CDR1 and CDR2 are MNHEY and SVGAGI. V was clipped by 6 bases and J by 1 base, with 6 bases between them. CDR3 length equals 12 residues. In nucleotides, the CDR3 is TGTGCCAGCAGCGTTTGGAACACTGAAGCTTTCTTT. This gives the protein CASSVWNTEAFF.

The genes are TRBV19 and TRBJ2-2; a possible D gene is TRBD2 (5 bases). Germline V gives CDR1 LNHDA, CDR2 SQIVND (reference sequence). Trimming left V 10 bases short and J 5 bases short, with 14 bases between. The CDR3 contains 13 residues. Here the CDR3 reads CATPVRETGELFF. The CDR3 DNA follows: TGTGCCACCCCTGTAAGGGAGACCGGGGAGCTGTTTTTT.

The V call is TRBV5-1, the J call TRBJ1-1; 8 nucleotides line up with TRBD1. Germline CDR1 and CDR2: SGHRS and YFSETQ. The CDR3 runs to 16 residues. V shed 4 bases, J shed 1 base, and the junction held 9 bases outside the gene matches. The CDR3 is CASSHGQGRGNTEAFF. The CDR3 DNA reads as TGCGCCAGCAGCCACGGACAGGGAAGGGGGAACACTGAAGCTTTCTTT. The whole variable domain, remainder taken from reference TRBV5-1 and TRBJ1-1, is KAGVTQTPRYLIKTRGQQVTLSCSPISGHRSVSWYQQTPGQGLQFLFEYFSETQRNKGNFPGRFSGRQFSNSRSEMNVSTLELGDSALYLCASSHGQGRGNTEAFFGQGTRLTVV.

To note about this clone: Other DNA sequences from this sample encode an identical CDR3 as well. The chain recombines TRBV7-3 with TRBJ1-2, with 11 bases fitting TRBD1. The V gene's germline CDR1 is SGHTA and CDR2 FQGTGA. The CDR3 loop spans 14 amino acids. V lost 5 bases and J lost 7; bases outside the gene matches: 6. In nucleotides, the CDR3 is TGTGCCAGCAGCCCCGGACAGGGGGCTGGTGGCTACACCTTC. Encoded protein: CASSPGQGAGGYTF.

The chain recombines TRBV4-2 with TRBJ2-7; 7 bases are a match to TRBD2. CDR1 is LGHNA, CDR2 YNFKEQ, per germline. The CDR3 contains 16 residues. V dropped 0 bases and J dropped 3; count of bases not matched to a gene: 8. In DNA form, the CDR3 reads TGTGCCAGCAGCCAAGATAAGGCTAGCGGCTACTACGAGCAGTACTTC. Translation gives CASSQDKASGYYEQYF.

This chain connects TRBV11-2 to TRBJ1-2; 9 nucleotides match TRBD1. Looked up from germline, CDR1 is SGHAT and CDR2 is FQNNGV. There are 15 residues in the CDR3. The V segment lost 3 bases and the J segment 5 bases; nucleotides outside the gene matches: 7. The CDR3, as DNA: TGTGCCAGCAGCTTTTCGGGACAGGGAGAGTATGGCTACACCTTC. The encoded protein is CASSFSGQGEYGYTF.

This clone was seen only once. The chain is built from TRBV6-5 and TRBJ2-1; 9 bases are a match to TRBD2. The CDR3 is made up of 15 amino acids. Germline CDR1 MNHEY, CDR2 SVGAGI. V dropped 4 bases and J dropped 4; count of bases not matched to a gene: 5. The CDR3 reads CASSSLAGVYNEQFF. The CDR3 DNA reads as TGTGCCAGCAGTTCATTAGCGGGGGTTTACAATGAGCAGTTCTTC.

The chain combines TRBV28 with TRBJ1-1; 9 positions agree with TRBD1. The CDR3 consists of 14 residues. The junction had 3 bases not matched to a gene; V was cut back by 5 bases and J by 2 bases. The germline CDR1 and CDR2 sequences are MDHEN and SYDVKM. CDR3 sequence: CASSQTGGNTEAFF. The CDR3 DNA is TGTGCCAGCAGTCAAACAGGGGGCAACACTGAAGCTTTCTTT.

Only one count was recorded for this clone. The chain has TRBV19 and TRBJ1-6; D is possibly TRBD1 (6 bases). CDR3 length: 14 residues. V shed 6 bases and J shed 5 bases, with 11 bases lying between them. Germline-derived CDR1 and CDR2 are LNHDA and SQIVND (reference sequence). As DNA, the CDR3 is TGTGCCAGTAGCGGGACAAGTGATAATTCACCCCTCCACTTT. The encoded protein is CASSGTSDNSPLHF.

The CDR3 reads CASSQEPRGLRGTQYF. The CDR3 coding sequence is TGTGCCAGCAGCCAAGAGCCCCGTGGGCTTCGTGGGACCCAGTACTTC. The chain joins TRBV14 to TRBJ2-5, with no clear D. This CDR3 has 16 amino acids. Trimming took 0 bases from V and 7 from J, leaving 18 bases between them. Germline V gives CDR1 SGHDN, CDR2 FVKESK.

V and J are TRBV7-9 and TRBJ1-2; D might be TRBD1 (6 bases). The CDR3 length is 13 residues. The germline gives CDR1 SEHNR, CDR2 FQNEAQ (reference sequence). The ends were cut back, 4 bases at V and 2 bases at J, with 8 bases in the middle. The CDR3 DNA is TGTGCCAGCAGCTCAACAGGGAACTATGGCTACACCTTC. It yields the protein CASSSTGNYGYTF.

CDR3 in amino acids: CASSSLETQYF. Written as DNA, the CDR3 is TGTGCCAGCAGCTCGTTGGAGACCCAGTACTTC. V gene TRBV13 combines with J gene TRBJ2-5; D is undetermined. The V end was cut by 4 bases, the J end by 5 bases, with 5 bases between. This CDR3 has 11 residues. From germline, CDR1 is PRHDT and CDR2 FYEKMQ (reference sequence).

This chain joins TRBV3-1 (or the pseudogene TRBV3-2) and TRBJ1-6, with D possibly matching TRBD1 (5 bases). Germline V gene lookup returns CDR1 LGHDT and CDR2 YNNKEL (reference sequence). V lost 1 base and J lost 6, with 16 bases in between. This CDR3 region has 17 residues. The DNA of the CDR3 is TGTGCCAGCAGCCAAGGAGGGGCGGGATTCGGTAATTCACCCCTCCACTTT. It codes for CASSQGGAGFGNSPLHF.

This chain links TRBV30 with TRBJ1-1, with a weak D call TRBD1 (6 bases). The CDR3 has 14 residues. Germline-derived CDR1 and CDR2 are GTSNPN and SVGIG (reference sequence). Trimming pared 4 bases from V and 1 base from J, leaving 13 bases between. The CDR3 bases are TGTGCCTGGACACAGGGATTAGGGAACACTGAAGCTTTCTTT. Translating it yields CAWTQGLGNTEAFF. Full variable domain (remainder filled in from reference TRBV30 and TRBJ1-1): SQTIHQWPATLVQPVGSPLSLECTVEGTSNPNLYWYRQAAGRGLQLLFYSVGIGQISSEVPQNLSASRPQDRQFILSSKKLLLSDSGFYLCAWTQGLGNTEAFFGQGTRLTVV.

CDR3 in DNA: TGTGCCAGCTCACCCGGGACAGGGGGCCTTACTGAGCAGTTCTTC. Translation: CASSPGTGGLTEQFF. The chain has TRBV18 and TRBJ2-1; 12 bases agree with TRBD1. This CDR3 spans 15 amino acids. Germline lookup yields CDR1 KGHSH and CDR2 LQKENI. V was clipped by 3 bases and J by 9 bases; unmatched bases: 6.

As DNA, the CDR3 is TGTGCCAGCAGCCAAGGTTTAGGCTCAGGGGAGGGAGAGACCCAGTACTTC. It codes for CASSQGLGSGEGETQYF. The chain uses TRBV3-1 (or the pseudogene TRBV3-2) and TRBJ2-5; a weak D match, TRBD2 (7 bases). The germline CDR1 and CDR2 sequences are LGHDT and YNNKEL (reference sequence). Trimming removed 1 base at V and 4 bases at J, with 19 bases between. This CDR3 comprises 17 residues.